Listed below are T cell receptor beta chains from one sample, sequenced in a study of shared clonotypes between healthy human individuals. The assay was immunoSEQ multiplex PCR, and TCRdb's table has in-frame clones only and misses some. The table lists 2 million to 2.5 million clones, 93% of them singletons, with 0.35% to 0.45% in the top ten. The source material was naive CD4+ T cells from PBMCs. The receptors shown here come from a man aged 18 to 35 in good health. Some clones in this sample may be carry-over from other donors' samples. CDR3s include the opening cysteine and the closing phenylalanine or tryptophan. Each record gives: clone size, V gene, D gene, J gene, CDR3 protein, CDR3 DNA. D genes are given only for firm matches. Rows give clone size only sometimes, using once, few, many, or a class for an expanded clone.

clone_size: NA; v_call: TRBV6-1; d_call: NA; j_call: TRBJ2-7; cdr3_aa: CASSWAPRSYEQYF; cdr3_nt: TGTGCCAGCAGTTGGGCACCCCGCTCCTACGAGCAGTACTTC
clone_size: NA; v_call: TRBV28; d_call: TRBD1; j_call: TRBJ1-2; cdr3_aa: CASSSSDGTGAGGYTF; cdr3_nt: TGTGCCAGCAGTTCCTCTGACGGGACAGGTGCGGGCGGCTACACCTTC
clone_size: NA; v_call: TRBV4-1; d_call: NA; j_call: TRBJ2-5; cdr3_aa: CASSQAVLVETQYF; cdr3_nt: TGCGCCAGCAGCCAGGCAGTTCTCGTGGAGACCCAGTACTTC
clone_size: NA; v_call: TRBV4-1; d_call: NA; j_call: TRBJ1-5; cdr3_aa: CASSQDLRGRNQPQHF; cdr3_nt: TGCGCCAGCAGCCAAGATCTGAGGGGTAGGAATCAGCCCCAGCATTTT
clone_size: NA; v_call: TRBV5-8; d_call: NA; j_call: TRBJ2-3; cdr3_aa: CASSLATDTQYF; cdr3_nt: TGTGCCAGCAGCCTAGCCACAGATACGCAGTATTTT
clone_size: NA; v_call: TRBV11-2; d_call: TRBD2; j_call: TRBJ2-2; cdr3_aa: CASSLVLAGAGNTGELFF; cdr3_nt: TGTGCCAGCAGCTTAGTTCTAGCGGGAGCAGGGAACACCGGGGAGCTGTTTTTT
clone_size: NA; v_call: TRBV15; d_call: NA; j_call: TRBJ1-4; cdr3_aa: CATSRVPRFNEKLFF; cdr3_nt: TGTGCCACCAGCAGAGTCCCCAGGTTTAATGAAAAACTGTTTTTT
clone_size: once; v_call: TRBV4-1; d_call: NA; j_call: TRBJ2-7; cdr3_aa: CASSQPQYGNYEQYF; cdr3_nt: TGCGCCAGCAGCCAGCCTCAGTACGGCAACTACGAGCAGTACTTC
clone_size: NA; v_call: TRBV5-1; d_call: NA; j_call: TRBJ1-1; cdr3_aa: CASSLQAVAAEAFF; cdr3_nt: TGCGCCAGCAGCTTGCAGGCGGTCGCCGCTGAAGCTTTCTTT
clone_size: NA; v_call: TRBV28; d_call: NA; j_call: TRBJ1-6; cdr3_aa: CASRTAGSSYNSPLHF; cdr3_nt: TGTGCCAGCAGGACCGCAGGGAGCTCCTATAATTCACCCCTCCACTTT
clone_size: NA; v_call: TRBV6-6; d_call: TRBD1; j_call: TRBJ1-3; cdr3_aa: CASRPTGSGNTIYF; cdr3_nt: TGTGCCAGCAGACCGACAGGGTCTGGAAACACCATATATTTT
clone_size: NA; v_call: TRBV11-2; d_call: NA; j_call: TRBJ2-1; cdr3_aa: CASSPRYNEQFF; cdr3_nt: TGTGCCAGCAGCCCCCGCTACAATGAGCAGTTCTTC
clone_size: NA; v_call: TRBV18; d_call: TRBD1; j_call: TRBJ1-1; cdr3_aa: CASSTTGSDTEAFF; cdr3_nt: TGTGCCAGCTCCACGACAGGGAGCGACACTGAAGCTTTCTTT
clone_size: once; v_call: TRBV5-4; d_call: NA; j_call: TRBJ1-6; cdr3_aa: CASSLEAGDSPLHF; cdr3_nt: TGTGCCAGCAGCTTGGAGGCAGGAGATTCACCCCTCCACTTT
clone_size: NA; v_call: TRBV4-2; d_call: NA; j_call: TRBJ1-1; cdr3_aa: CASSQDIRQPNTEAFF; cdr3_nt: TGTGCCAGCAGCCAAGATATTAGACAGCCGAACACTGAAGCTTTCTTT
clone_size: NA; v_call: TRBV5-1; d_call: NA; j_call: TRBJ2-3; cdr3_aa: CASKSEGLTDTQYF; cdr3_nt: TGCGCCAGCAAATCCGAGGGGCTCACAGATACGCAGTATTTT
clone_size: NA; v_call: TRBV9; d_call: TRBD2; j_call: TRBJ2-7; cdr3_aa: CASSGTGTSGTYEQYF; cdr3_nt: TGTGCCAGCAGCGGAACCGGGACTAGCGGAACCTACGAGCAGTACTTC
clone_size: NA; v_call: TRBV6-6; d_call: NA; j_call: TRBJ2-5; cdr3_aa: CASSYSSYIRETQYF; cdr3_nt: TGTGCCAGCAGTTACTCTAGTTATATCAGGGAGACCCAGTACTTC
clone_size: NA; v_call: TRBV7-2; d_call: NA; j_call: TRBJ2-1; cdr3_aa: CASSFPGMGGGYNEQFF; cdr3_nt: TGTGCCAGCAGCTTTCCCGGAATGGGGGGCGGCTACAATGAGCAGTTCTTC
clone_size: NA; v_call: TRBV7-2; d_call: NA; j_call: TRBJ2-7; cdr3_aa: CASSLAILYEQYF; cdr3_nt: TGTGCCAGCAGCTTAGCAATACTCTACGAGCAGTACTTC
clone_size: NA; v_call: TRBV5-1; d_call: TRBD2; j_call: TRBJ2-1; cdr3_aa: CASSSSTGLGTSGSLVNNEQFF; cdr3_nt: TGCGCCAGCAGCTCCTCGACAGGGCTGGGGACTAGCGGGAGTTTGGTTAACAATGAGCAGTTCTTC
clone_size: once; v_call: TRBV6-5; d_call: NA; j_call: TRBJ1-1; cdr3_aa: CASNVNTEAFF; cdr3_nt: TGTGCCAGCAACGTGAACACTGAAGCTTTCTTT
clone_size: NA; v_call: TRBV27; d_call: NA; j_call: TRBJ1-5; cdr3_aa: CASSPSNQPQHF; cdr3_nt: TGTGCCAGCAGCCCCAGCAATCAGCCCCAGCATTTT
clone_size: NA; v_call: TRBV7-2; d_call: NA; j_call: TRBJ2-7; cdr3_aa: CASSPEYEQYF; cdr3_nt: TGTGCCAGCAGCCCTGAATACGAGCAGTACTTC
clone_size: NA; v_call: TRBV9; d_call: TRBD1; j_call: TRBJ1-2; cdr3_aa: CASSVQGGYGYTF; cdr3_nt: TGTGCCAGCAGCGTCCAGGGGGGCTATGGCTACACCTTC
clone_size: NA; v_call: TRBV9; d_call: NA; j_call: TRBJ1-3; cdr3_aa: CASSVEGISGNTIYF; cdr3_nt: TGTGCCAGCAGCGTAGAGGGGATCTCTGGAAACACCATATATTTT
clone_size: NA; v_call: TRBV9; d_call: NA; j_call: TRBJ2-1; cdr3_aa: CASSASGSSYNEQFF; cdr3_nt: TGTGCCAGCAGCGCCTCAGGGAGCTCCTACAATGAGCAGTTCTTC
clone_size: NA; v_call: TRBV7-9; d_call: TRBD2; j_call: TRBJ2-1; cdr3_aa: CASEPRLAGDNEQFF; cdr3_nt: TGTGCCAGCGAACCCAGACTAGCGGGAGACAATGAGCAGTTCTTC
clone_size: NA; v_call: TRBV5-5; d_call: NA; j_call: TRBJ2-7; cdr3_aa: CASSLAQGREQYF; cdr3_nt: TGTGCCAGCAGCTTGGCTCAGGGGAGGGAGCAGTACTTC
clone_size: once; v_call: TRBV11-2; d_call: NA; j_call: TRBJ2-1; cdr3_aa: CASSLGGPLREQFF; cdr3_nt: TGTGCCAGCAGCTTAGGGGGGCCCCTCAGAGAGCAGTTCTTC
clone_size: NA; v_call: TRBV5-1; d_call: TRBD1; j_call: TRBJ2-1; cdr3_aa: CASSVQPGQGTIGEQFF; cdr3_nt: TGCGCCAGCAGCGTGCAGCCCGGACAGGGTACAATAGGTGAGCAGTTCTTC
clone_size: NA; v_call: TRBV18; d_call: NA; j_call: TRBJ2-4; cdr3_aa: CASSPLGPLLAKNIQYF; cdr3_nt: TGTGCCAGCTCACCACTAGGACCCCTGCTAGCCAAAAACATTCAGTACTTC
clone_size: NA; v_call: TRBV2; d_call: NA; j_call: TRBJ2-2; cdr3_aa: CASTEAGNTGELFF; cdr3_nt: TGTGCCAGCACAGAGGCGGGTAACACCGGGGAGCTGTTTTTT
clone_size: NA; v_call: TRBV11-2; d_call: NA; j_call: TRBJ2-2; cdr3_aa: CASSSLGVNTGELFF; cdr3_nt: TGTGCCAGCAGCTCACTCGGAGTGAACACCGGGGAGCTGTTTTTT
clone_size: NA; v_call: TRBV9; d_call: TRBD1; j_call: TRBJ1-5; cdr3_aa: CASSARTGGNQPQHF; cdr3_nt: TGTGCCAGCAGCGCGAGGACAGGGGGTAATCAGCCCCAGCATTTT
clone_size: NA; v_call: TRBV19; d_call: NA; j_call: TRBJ2-3; cdr3_aa: CASSNAADTQYF; cdr3_nt: TGTGCCAGTAGTAATGCAGCAGATACGCAGTATTTT
clone_size: NA; v_call: TRBV9; d_call: NA; j_call: TRBJ1-3; cdr3_aa: CASSVEGLSGNTIYF; cdr3_nt: TGTGCCAGCAGCGTAGAGGGCCTCTCTGGAAACACCATATATTTT
clone_size: NA; v_call: TRBV5-1; d_call: TRBD2; j_call: TRBJ2-1; cdr3_aa: CASRELAGDNEQFF; cdr3_nt: TGCGCCAGCAGGGAGCTAGCGGGAGACAATGAGCAGTTCTTC
clone_size: NA; v_call: TRBV2; d_call: NA; j_call: TRBJ1-2; cdr3_aa: CASSVGTGGGYTF; cdr3_nt: TGTGCCAGCAGTGTAGGAACGGGTGGCGGCTACACCTTC
clone_size: NA; v_call: TRBV9; d_call: TRBD2; j_call: TRBJ2-7; cdr3_aa: CASSPWREVSYEQYF; cdr3_nt: TGTGCCAGCAGCCCTTGGCGGGAGGTATCCTACGAGCAGTACTTC
clone_size: NA; v_call: TRBV5-5; d_call: NA; j_call: TRBJ2-7; cdr3_aa: CASSPGTPSEQYF; cdr3_nt: TGTGCCAGCAGCCCCGGGACCCCCTCTGAGCAGTACTTC
clone_size: NA; v_call: TRBV9; d_call: NA; j_call: TRBJ1-5; cdr3_aa: CASSVEPGSQPQHF; cdr3_nt: TGTGCCAGCAGCGTAGAGCCAGGGAGTCAGCCCCAGCATTTT
clone_size: NA; v_call: TRBV25-1; d_call: TRBD1; j_call: TRBJ2-7; cdr3_aa: CASAARDRSYEQYF; cdr3_nt: TGTGCCAGCGCAGCCAGGGACAGGTCCTACGAGCAGTACTTC
clone_size: few; v_call: TRBV10-3; d_call: NA; j_call: TRBJ1-5; cdr3_aa: CAISESGDSNQPQHF; cdr3_nt: TGTGCCATCAGTGAGTCCGGGGATAGCAATCAGCCCCAGCATTTT
clone_size: NA; v_call: TRBV10-3; d_call: NA; j_call: TRBJ2-5; cdr3_aa: CAISESVGKGRKATVQYF; cdr3_nt: TGTGCCATCAGTGAGTCTGTAGGGAAAGGGAGGAAGGCCACGGTCCAGTACTTC
clone_size: NA; v_call: TRBV5-1; d_call: NA; j_call: TRBJ1-4; cdr3_aa: CASSPTGGRGEKLFF; cdr3_nt: TGCGCCAGCAGCCCCACTGGGGGGCGCGGTGAAAAACTGTTTTTT
clone_size: NA; v_call: TRBV28; d_call: NA; j_call: TRBJ1-2; cdr3_aa: CASSIQPGYYGYTF; cdr3_nt: TGTGCCAGCAGTATACAGCCGGGCTACTATGGCTACACCTTC
clone_size: NA; v_call: TRBV5-1; d_call: NA; j_call: TRBJ1-4; cdr3_aa: CASSSPGYEKLFF; cdr3_nt: TGCGCCAGCAGCTCGCCGGGGTATGAAAAACTGTTTTTT
clone_size: NA; v_call: TRBV7-2; d_call: NA; j_call: TRBJ1-2; cdr3_aa: CASSLGPGRGYISGYTF; cdr3_nt: TGTGCCAGCAGCTTAGGGCCGGGGAGGGGGTACATTTCTGGCTACACCTTC
clone_size: NA; v_call: TRBV11-2; d_call: NA; j_call: TRBJ2-3; cdr3_aa: CASSGPFHTDTQYF; cdr3_nt: TGTGCCAGCAGCGGCCCTTTCCACACAGATACGCAGTATTTT
clone_size: NA; v_call: TRBV7-2; d_call: NA; j_call: TRBJ1-2; cdr3_aa: CASNPMPERRYGYTF; cdr3_nt: TGTGCCAGCAACCCCATGCCCGAACGGAGGTATGGCTACACCTTC
clone_size: NA; v_call: TRBV9; d_call: NA; j_call: TRBJ2-1; cdr3_aa: CASSGSGHYNEQFF; cdr3_nt: TGTGCCAGCAGCGGTAGCGGACACTACAATGAGCAGTTCTTC
clone_size: NA; v_call: TRBV11-2; d_call: TRBD1; j_call: TRBJ2-7; cdr3_aa: CASSPQQGAVYEQYF; cdr3_nt: TGTGCCAGCAGCCCTCAACAGGGGGCCGTCTACGAGCAGTACTTC
clone_size: NA; v_call: TRBV18; d_call: NA; j_call: TRBJ2-7; cdr3_aa: CASSPPSVPYEQYF; cdr3_nt: TGTGCCAGCTCACCACCGTCAGTACCCTACGAGCAGTACTTC
clone_size: NA; v_call: TRBV7-6; d_call: NA; j_call: TRBJ2-5; cdr3_aa: CASSLAQVSATYQETQYF; cdr3_nt: TGTGCCAGCAGCTTAGCGCAGGTCTCCGCAACGTACCAAGAGACCCAGTACTTC
clone_size: NA; v_call: TRBV30; d_call: TRBD1; j_call: TRBJ1-2; cdr3_aa: CAWRERQGLSRRYTF; cdr3_nt: TGTGCCTGGAGAGAAAGACAGGGCCTCTCCAGGAGGTACACCTTC
clone_size: NA; v_call: TRBV9; d_call: NA; j_call: TRBJ2-7; cdr3_aa: CASSVSGVSYEQYF; cdr3_nt: TGTGCCAGCAGCGTATCGGGTGTTTCCTACGAGCAGTACTTC
clone_size: few; v_call: TRBV2; d_call: NA; j_call: TRBJ2-5; cdr3_aa: CASSVEETQYF; cdr3_nt: TGTGCCAGCAGTGTCGAGGAGACCCAGTACTTC